What follows describes a single TCR beta chain. TCRdb ran MiXCR on the reads and lists one entry per CDR3 protein. The repertoire consists of 97,000 or so distinct CDR3 sequences, with approximately 17% occurring once and the leading ten covering roughly 8%. This CDR3 is 15 amino acids long. CDR1 is DFQATT, CDR2 SNEGSKA, per germline (reference sequence). With 6 bases removed from V and 10 bases from J, the gap between germline ends came to 25 bases. The sample is drawn from a study of T cell repertoires in cytomegalovirus infection. The TCR originated in a human donor in good health (CMV status not recorded). Some clones in this sample may be carry-over from other donors' samples. The sequencing input was PBMCs. The V and J genes are TRBV20-1 and TRBJ1-3, with D possibly being TRBD1 (6 bases). CDR3 coding DNA: TGCAGTGCCGTCCATCTCCGGGACACCTCTGGGACCATATATTTT. Translating it yields CSAVHLRDTSGTIYF.